These 18 T cell receptor beta chains share one sample of origin, sequenced in a study of molecular identifiers for immune sequencing clone quantification (dated by TCRdb to 2016 to 2019). Library preparation employed PCR. TCRdb lists the instrument as Illumina HiSeq 4000. Starting from the raw public reads, TCRdb applied fastp trimming at Q25, assembled clones with MiXCR and retained in-frame beta chains. Each entry merges the rows of one CDR3 protein and shows their most common DNA and genes. The sample table contains fewer than 30,000 distinct CDR3 sequences; only one count was recorded for 17% of them. Around 1% of the sample is in the top ten clones. Sequencing was carried out using naive CD8+ T cells from blood, with Jurkat cell RNA spiked in. The sample's cell subset or site label, in plain terms: FACS-sorted CD8+CD4-CCR7+CD45RA+ naive T cells. All receptors derive from a human donor in good health. Some libraries in this study had Jurkat cell RNA spiked in.

This clonotype was observed many times. This sequence joins TRBV7-9 and TRBJ1-1; no clear D gene. Per the germline V gene, CDR1 is SEHNR and CDR2 is FQNEAQ (reference sequence). Trimming stripped 1 base from V and 0 bases from J, with 12 bases between. The CDR3 consists of 16 residues. Written as DNA, the CDR3 is TGTGCCAGCAGCTTAGTTTCGGGCACTCTGAACACTGAAGCTTTCTTT. It is translated as CASSLVSGTLNTEAFF.

This clonotype has only a few counts. This sequence may be a read error, since a much larger clone differs from it by one base. J is TRBJ1-6 and V is TRBV5-3; unclear D gene. TRBV5-3 has ORF status, its function being uncertain. The CDR3 sequence is 16 residues long. Trimming took 10 bases from V and 10 from J, leaving 27 bases between them. CDR3 sequence reads: CAGSPWSTSSTSPLHF. The DNA for the CDR3 is TGTGCCGGCAGCCCTTGGTCCACGAGTTCTACCTCACCCCTCCACTTT.

This clonotype was observed many times. The V and J genes are TRBV15 and TRBJ1-5, with D uncertain. Germline V gene sequence: CDR1 LNHNV, CDR2 YYDKDF (reference sequence). The ends were cut back, 0 bases at V and 1 base at J, with 7 bases in the middle. This CDR3 is 15 amino acids long. The CDR3 DNA is TGTGCCACCAGCAGAGACAGTGTGAGCAATCAGCCCCAGCATTTT. As protein: CATSRDSVSNQPQHF.

This clonotype came up many times. This chain joins TRBV19 and TRBJ1-5, with D tentatively TRBD1 (5 bases). Germline CDR1 LNHDA, CDR2 SQIVND (reference sequence). V was shortened by 3 bases and J by 2 bases, with 17 bases between the two germline ends. The CDR3 covers 17 residues. In DNA, the CDR3 is TGTGCCAGTAGTATTGATACGGGGCCTGTTGGCAATCAGCCCCAGCATTTT. This translates into CASSIDTGPVGNQPQHF. The full variable domain, with the rest looked up from reference TRBV19 and TRBJ1-5, is DGGITQSPKYLFRKEGQNVTLSCEQNLNHDAMYWYRQDPGQGLRLIYYSQIVNDFQKGDIAEGYSVSREKKESFPLTVTSAQKNPTAFYLCASSIDTGPVGNQPQHFGDGTRLSIL.

This clonotype was detected many times. This chain links TRBV29-1 with TRBJ2-5, with D possibly matching TRBD2 (7 bases). This CDR3 comprises 19 residues. The V end was cut by 0 bases, the J end by 1 base, with 24 bases between. Germline V lookup: CDR1 SQVTM, CDR2 ANQGSEA. The CDR3 is CSVEDGPWGQGTIQETQYF. The CDR3 coding sequence is TGCAGCGTTGAAGATGGTCCGTGGGGGCAGGGGACTATCCAAGAGACCCAGTACTTC.

This clonotype came up many times. The rearrangement uses TRBV5-4 and TRBJ2-3; 7 nucleotides match TRBD2. Germline loops: CDR1 SGHNT, CDR2 YYREEE (reference sequence). With V trimmed by 2 bases and J by 4 bases, 13 bases remained unmatched. CDR3 size: 17 residues. The CDR3 loop reads CASSFSVGGRTSDTQYF. The CDR3 region has the DNA TGTGCCAGCAGCTTTAGTGTCGGCGGGAGAACTTCAGATACGCAGTATTTT.

This clonotype appeared many times. The V and J genes are TRBV5-4 and TRBJ2-7; D unresolved. Germline V gives CDR1 SGHNT, CDR2 YYREEE (reference sequence). V lost 0 bases and J 2 bases, leaving 15 bases between the germline ends. This CDR3 is 16 amino acids long. This CDR3 is CASSLGVGRGTYEQYF. The CDR3 region has the DNA TGTGCCAGCAGCTTGGGGGTCGGGCGAGGAACCTACGAGCAGTACTTC. Combining the CDR3 with reference TRBV5-4 and TRBJ2-7 gives the whole variable domain ETGVTQSPTHLIKTRGQQVTLRCSSQSGHNTVSWYQQALGQGPQFIFQYYREEENGRGNFPPRFSGLQFPNYSSELNVNALELDDSALYLCASSLGVGRGTYEQYFGPGTRLTVT.

This clonotype was observed many times. The chain employs TRBV12-3 or TRBV12-4 and TRBJ2-1; 13 bases are shared with TRBD2. This CDR3 is built from 13 residues. V dropped 5 bases and J dropped 10; count of bases not matched to a gene: 2. The CDR3 nucleotides read TGTGCCAGCAGTGGGGGACTAGCGGGAGAGCAGTTCTTC. Its protein product is CASSGGLAGEQFF.

A word on this clonotype: It may be a read error: a sequence one base away is much more abundant. A read error is likely, as this CDR3 ends without the conserved phenylalanine or tryptophan. The V gene is TRBV19, the J gene TRBJ2-1; possible D gene TRBD2, 5 bases. Trimming stripped 6 bases from V and 0 bases from J, with 9 bases between. The CDR3 has 14 residues. Per germline, CDR1 LNHDA and CDR2 SQIVND (reference sequence). CDR3 loop: CASSPTSSYNEQFS. Written as DNA, the CDR3 is TGTGCCAGTAGCCCAACTAGCTCCTACAATGAGCAGTTCTCC.

This clonotype was observed many times. V gene TRBV19 combines with J gene TRBJ2-7; 11 bases fit TRBD2. The CDR3 loop spans 15 amino acids. Germline values: CDR1 LNHDA, CDR2 SQIVND (reference sequence). Trimming removed 6 bases from V and 3 bases from J; junction bases left unmatched: 7. The CDR3 bases are TGTGCCAGTAGCCCAGCCGGGACTAGCGGCTACGAGCAGTACTTC. Residues: CASSPAGTSGYEQYF.

There are many counts of this clonotype. V is TRBV20-1 and J is TRBJ1-2; D is undetermined. The V gene lost 0 bases and the J gene lost 4 bases, with 9 bases spanning the gap. CDR3 length: 13 residues. Germline lookup yields CDR1 DFQATT and CDR2 SNEGSKA (reference sequence). The CDR3: CSARDSSFYGYTF. The CDR3 DNA is TGCAGTGCTAGAGACAGTAGCTTCTATGGCTACACCTTC.

There are many counts of this clonotype. The chain couples TRBV7-8 to TRBJ1-1, with a tentative D call TRBD1 (6 bases). Germline CDR1 and CDR2: SGHVS and FQNEAQ. The CDR3 is 14 amino acids. Trimming pared 5 bases from V and 5 bases from J, leaving 15 bases between. The CDR3 region has the DNA TGTGCCAGCAGCAAAGGGGGTCAGGGAACTGAAGCTTTCTTT. Encoded protein: CASSKGGQGTEAFF.

This chain joins TRBV7-6 and TRBJ2-7; a possible D gene is TRBD2 (5 bases). The V gene's germline CDR1 is SGHVS and CDR2 FNYEAQ. With 4 bases removed from V and 4 bases from J, the gap between germline ends came to 8 bases. The CDR3 sequence is 12 residues long. Written as DNA, the CDR3 is TGTGCCAGCAGCTCCCCGGGATACGAGCAGTACTTC. Protein product: CASSSPGYEQYF.

This clonotype showed up many times. The J gene is TRBJ2-1, the V gene TRBV4-1; D is undetermined. The length of the CDR3 is 16 residues. Germline CDR1 and CDR2: MGHRA and YSYEKL. V was clipped by 1 base and J by 4 bases, with 14 bases between them. In DNA form, the CDR3 reads TGCGCCAGCAGCCAAGTCTATGCGGCGAGTTACAATGAGCAGTTCTTC. Translating it yields CASSQVYAASYNEQFF.

This clonotype has more than one count but fewer than ten. It may be a read error: a sequence one base away is much more abundant. The chain couples TRBV18 to TRBJ2-3; possible D gene TRBD2, 5 bases. Germline CDR1 and CDR2: KGHSH and LQKENI. The CDR3 has 14 amino acids. CDR3 in amino acids: CASSPRETTDAQYF. CDR3 DNA: TGTGCCAGCTCACCAAGGGAGACCACAGATGCGCAGTATTTT. The whole variable domain, remainder taken from reference TRBV18 and TRBJ2-3, is NAGVMQNPRHLVRRRGQEARLRCSPMKGHSHVYWYRQLPEEGLKFMVYLQKENIIDESGMPKERFSAEFPKEGPSILRIQQVVRGDSAAYFCASSPRETTDAQYFGPGTRLTVL.

A single count supports this clonotype. This chain links TRBV7-9 with TRBJ1-4; D perhaps matches TRBD1 (6 bases). The CDR3 contains 17 residues. Per the germline V gene, CDR1 is SEHNR and CDR2 is FQNEAQ (reference sequence). Trimming shortened V by 5 bases and J by 5 bases, and 21 bases separated the two germline ends. This CDR3 reads CASSGGGAIGLNEKLFF. The CDR3 DNA reads as TGTGCCAGCAGCGGGGGGGGGGCGATCGGTCTCAATGAAAAACTGTTTTTT.

This clonotype was recorded at least ten times. The chain employs TRBV20-1 and TRBJ2-1; TRBD1 matches at 7 bases. The ends lost 3 bases at V and 5 bases at J; junction bases unmatched: 13. The CDR3 covers 16 residues. Germline loops: CDR1 DFQATT, CDR2 SNEGSKA (reference sequence). The DNA of the CDR3 is TGCAGTGCTAGTAGGAAACAGGGGTCCAGAGACAATGAGCAGTTCTTC. This translates into CSASRKQGSRDNEQFF.

Details on this clonotype: Being one base from a much bigger clone, this may be a read error. The chain couples TRBV19 to TRBJ2-5; weak D call: TRBD2 (6 bases). This CDR3 has 14 residues. CDR1 LNHDA and CDR2 SQIVND come from the germline V gene (reference sequence). V lost 5 bases and J 5 bases, leaving 15 bases between the germline ends. The CDR3 loop reads CASSLTSGSETQYF. In DNA, the CDR3 is TGTGCCAGTAGTCTCACGAGCGGGTCTGAGACCCAGTACTTC.